Following are 32 T cell receptor beta chains from one sample sequenced in a study of T cell responses to AZD1222 COVID-19 vaccine (dated by TCRdb to the early 2020s). The time point label for this specimen denotes: baseline before first vaccination. The protocol used for the library was the immunoSEQ multiplex PCR assay. TCRdb took over this immuneACCESS table, retaining in-frame rearrangements with V and J assigned. Such tables are incomplete; in checked studies, under half of the missing clones stem from an unresolved V gene, and the remainder is unexplained. The table for this sample lists 90,000 to 140,000 clones; 88% of them were counted only once. The top ten hold less than 9.5% of the sample. This specimen consisted of peripheral blood, obtained on day 0 of AZD1222 vaccination. The receptors shown here come from an adult in good health.

The chain joins TRBV19 to TRBJ2-2; 11 nucleotides line up with TRBD2. Unmatched junction bases numbered 4, after V lost 5 bases and J lost 8 bases. The germline V gene has CDR1 LNHDA and CDR2 SQIVND (reference sequence). This CDR3 region has 14 residues. The CDR3: CASSGLAGPGELFF. For the CDR3, the DNA is TGTGCCAGTAGTGGACTAGCGGGCCCAGGGGAGCTGTTTTTT.

This sequence joins TRBV7-3 and TRBJ2-1; 13 nucleotides match TRBD2. Germline-derived CDR1 and CDR2 are SGHTA and FQGTGA. This CDR3 has 16 amino acids. Trimming took 5 bases from V and 4 from J; bases not matched to a gene: 5. The CDR3 loop reads CASSRSLAGGYNEQFF. The CDR3 DNA reads as TGTGCCAGCAGCCGATCACTAGCGGGAGGGTACAATGAGCAGTTCTTC.

This chain joins TRBV3-1 (or the pseudogene TRBV3-2) and TRBJ1-2; D remains ambiguous. The CDR3 runs to 14 residues. The V gene lost 1 base and the J gene lost 7 bases, with 13 bases spanning the gap. CDR1 and CDR2 from the germline V gene are LGHDT and YNNKEL (reference sequence). The CDR3 sequence: CASSQVGGSGGYTF. For the CDR3, the DNA is TGTGCCAGCAGCCAAGTTGGAGGGTCGGGTGGCTACACCTTC.

This clone was seen only once. This chain links TRBV4-1 with TRBJ2-1; 7 nucleotides match TRBD2. The CDR3 runs 14 residues. Trimming at V came to 8 bases and at J to 9 bases, leaving 13 bases not matched to a gene. Germline-derived CDR1 and CDR2 are MGHRA and YSYEKL. The CDR3 spells CASCRAGDPAEQFF. CDR3 in DNA: TGCGCCAGCTGCCGGGCGGGAGACCCCGCTGAGCAGTTCTTC.

The genes are TRBV6-5 and TRBJ2-5; the D is unclear. The CDR3 contains 14 residues. V was clipped by 3 bases and J by 7 bases, with 15 bases between them. Per germline, CDR1 MNHEY and CDR2 SVGAGI. The CDR3 DNA reads TGTGCCAGCAGTTATAACCCACAATCGGGGACCCAGTACTTC. It codes for CASSYNPQSGTQYF.

The chain combines TRBV4-3 with TRBJ2-2; D could derive from TRBD1 or TRBD2 (7 bases each). Between the trimmed V and J ends, which lost 0 bases and 6 bases, there was a span of 17 bases. This CDR3 contains 17 residues. The germline CDR1 and CDR2 sequences are LGHNA and YSLEER. The CDR3 coding sequence is TGCGCCAGCAGCCAAGATCCAGGGGGAGGGAATTCCGGGGAGCTGTTTTTT. Translation: CASSQDPGGGNSGELFF.

The chain uses TRBV5-1 and TRBJ2-7; TRBD2 might be the D (6 bases). The V gene's germline CDR1 is SGHRS and CDR2 YFSETQ. The CDR3 sequence is 14 residues long. V was pared by 6 bases and J by 4 bases, with 17 bases between. CDR3 sequence: CASTNHGDSYEQYF. The CDR3 bases are TGCGCCAGCACCAATCACGGGGACTCATACGAGCAGTACTTC.

In nucleotides, the CDR3 is TGTGCCATTTCGGGAGGTGGCAATCAGCCCCAGCATTTT. Translating gives CAISGGGNQPQHF. This chain links TRBV19 with TRBJ1-5; the D is unclear. Germline CDR1 and CDR2: LNHDA and SQIVND (reference sequence). This CDR3 spans 13 amino acids. V lost 10 bases to trimming and J lost 2 bases, with 12 bases between them.

The chain joins TRBV10-3 to TRBJ1-1; D may be TRBD1 (5 bases). Germline assignment: CDR1 ENHRY and CDR2 SYGVKD. Trimming took 10 bases from V and 4 from J, leaving 16 bases between them. The CDR3 has 13 amino acids. The CDR3 nucleotides read TGTGCCAGCAGAGTTCGGGGCGGCACTGAAGCTTTCTTT. Its translation is CASRVRGGTEAFF.

J is TRBJ1-2 and V is TRBV10-3, with D uncertain. Germline loops: CDR1 ENHRY, CDR2 SYGVKD. CDR3 size: 13 residues. The V gene lost 6 bases and the J gene lost 4 bases, with 12 bases spanning the gap. The CDR3 region is CAISPDSSYGYTF. The CDR3 nucleotides are TGTGCCATCAGCCCAGACTCTAGCTATGGCTACACCTTC.

The chain uses TRBV5-4 and TRBJ2-7, with TRBD2 matching over 7 bases. CDR3 length equals 13 residues. After removal of 6 bases from V and 7 bases from J, the junction contained 10 bases not matched to a gene. Germline-derived CDR1 and CDR2 are SGHNT and YYREEE (reference sequence). Here the CDR3 reads CASTQPGGGEQYF. The CDR3 DNA reads as TGTGCCAGCACCCAGCCGGGAGGAGGAGAGCAGTACTTC.

The chain is built from TRBV6-5 and TRBJ1-5; D is perhaps TRBD1 (6 bases). The germline CDR1 and CDR2 sequences are MNHEY and SVGAGI. CDR3 size: 14 residues. V gave up 6 bases and J gave up 4 bases, with 13 bases separating them. CDR3 DNA sequence: TGTGCCAGCAGGGGAGGACAGACAAATCAGCCCCAGCATTTT. Protein product: CASRGGQTNQPQHF.

To note about this clone: The junction departs from germline at one end; a sequencing error may be responsible. The genes are TRBV9 and TRBJ2-5; D may be TRBD1 (6 bases). The CDR3 is 14 amino acids. CDR1 is SGDLS and CDR2 is YYNGEE in the germline V gene. CDR3 coding DNA: TGTGCCAGCAGCCCAGGACAGTTAAAAGAGGCCCAGTACTTC. This translates into CASSPGQLKEAQYF.

The rearrangement links TRBV28 to TRBJ2-7, with unresolved D. This CDR3 has 11 residues. The germline gives CDR1 MDHEN, CDR2 SYDVKM. V lost 4 bases and J lost 3, with 4 bases in between. The CDR3 DNA reads as TGTGCCAGCAGTTCGCTCTACGAGCAGTACTTC. Translating it yields CASSSLYEQYF.

J is TRBJ2-1 and V is TRBV19, with no clear D. V dropped 0 bases and J dropped 0 bases, with 24 bases sitting between them. The germline V gene encodes CDR1 LNHDA and CDR2 SQIVND (reference sequence). The CDR3 is 21 residues long. CDR3 in amino acids: CASSIDTAPRSKPSSYNEQFF. CDR3 DNA: TGTGCCAGTAGTATAGATACCGCGCCTCGTAGCAAACCGAGCTCCTACAATGAGCAGTTCTTC.

The chain recombines TRBV20-1 with TRBJ2-5, with D unclear. The CDR3 runs 9 residues. From germline, CDR1 is DFQATT and CDR2 SNEGSKA (reference sequence). The CDR3 region is CSPSETQYF. The DNA of the CDR3 is TGCAGCCCCTCGGAGACCCAGTACTTC.

This clone was detected only once. The chain combines TRBV5-4 with TRBJ2-3; 8 positions agree with TRBD2. The CDR3 runs to 15 residues. V was clipped by 3 bases and J by 6 bases; unmatched bases: 9. Germline V gives CDR1 SGHNT, CDR2 YYREEE (reference sequence). CDR3 sequence (DNA): TGTGCCAGCAGCTCAAAGCGGGAGCGTGCGGATACGCAGTATTTT. Translated: CASSSKRERADTQYF.

V and J are TRBV18 and TRBJ1-4; no reliable D call. V dropped 4 bases and J dropped 0 bases, with 3 bases sitting between them. Per germline, CDR1 KGHSH and CDR2 LQKENI. The CDR3 has 13 amino acids. This CDR3 reads CASSQSTNEKLFF. CDR3 sequence (DNA): TGTGCCAGCTCACAATCAACTAATGAAAAACTGTTTTTT. The variable domain in full, completed from reference TRBV18 and TRBJ1-4, reads NAGVMQNPRHLVRRRGQEARLRCSPMKGHSHVYWYRQLPEEGLKFMVYLQKENIIDESGMPKERFSAEFPKEGPSILRIQQVVRGDSAAYFCASSQSTNEKLFFGSGTQLSVL.

The V call is TRBV2, the J call TRBJ1-1, with D possibly matching TRBD1 (5 bases). With 7 bases removed from V and 5 bases from J, the gap between germline ends came to 11 bases. CDR1 SNHLY and CDR2 FYNNEI come from the germline V gene. The CDR3 is 12 residues long. The CDR3 sequence is CASIGGGTEAFF. The CDR3 nucleotides are TGTGCCAGCATTGGGGGGGGGACTGAAGCTTTCTTT. The full variable domain, rest sourced from reference TRBV2 and TRBJ1-1, is EPEVTQTPSHQVTQMGQEVILRCVPISNHLYFYWYRQILGQKVEFLVSFYNNEISEKSEIFDDQFSVERPDGSNFTLKIRSTKLEDSAMYFCASIGGGTEAFFGQGTRLTVV.

Turning to this clone: The sample has other DNA sequences that encode this CDR3 too. CDR3 in amino acids: CASSLTGGSYEQYF. The CDR3 DNA follows: TGTGCCAGCAGTTTAACGGGCGGCTCCTACGAGCAGTACTTC. The chain joins TRBV28 to TRBJ2-7, with D unresolved. CDR1 and CDR2 (germline): MDHEN, SYDVKM. V dropped 2 bases and J dropped 0 bases, with 8 bases sitting between them. This CDR3 contains 14 residues.

The chain combines TRBV6-4 with TRBJ1-1, with a possible D match to TRBD1 (5 bases). The CDR3 has 15 amino acids. V shed 6 bases and J shed 6 bases, with 20 bases lying between them. CDR1 and CDR2 from the germline V gene are MRHNA and SNTAGT. CDR3 region: CASSVEGRIGSEAFF. The CDR3 nucleotides are TGTGCCAGCAGCGTTGAGGGGCGAATCGGTTCTGAAGCTTTCTTT.

The rearrangement uses TRBV4-2 and TRBJ2-3; 14 nucleotides line up with TRBD2. With 0 bases clipped from V and 11 bases from J, the junction kept 16 bases outside the gene matches. The CDR3 runs 19 residues. CDR1 and CDR2 (germline): LGHNA, YNFKEQ. CDR3 nucleotides: TGTGCCAGCAGCCAAGAATGGGGGACTAGCGGGAGTCTGCTCTGGCGGCAGTATTTT. This translates into CASSQEWGTSGSLLWRQYF.

The J gene is TRBJ2-1, the V gene TRBV3-1 (or the pseudogene TRBV3-2); TRBD2 aligns across 11 bases. This CDR3 spans 15 amino acids. The junction had 6 bases not matched to a gene; V was cut back by 1 base and J by 10 bases. The germline V gene encodes CDR1 LGHDT and CDR2 YNNKEL (reference sequence). Written as DNA, the CDR3 is TGTGCCAGCAGCCAAGTACAAACTAGCGGGAGCGAGCAGTTCTTC. Translated, it gives CASSQVQTSGSEQFF.

J is TRBJ2-3 and V is TRBV3-1 (or the pseudogene TRBV3-2); the D gene is possibly TRBD2 (5 bases). V lost 1 base and J lost 1, with 12 bases in between. The CDR3 totals 16 residues. Germline V lookup: CDR1 LGHDT, CDR2 YNNKEL (reference sequence). CDR3 DNA: TGTGCCAGCAGCCAAGGTACGGGATTGGGCACAGATACGCAGTATTTT. Protein product: CASSQGTGLGTDTQYF.

V is TRBV19 and J is TRBJ2-5; the D is unclear. The germline gives CDR1 LNHDA, CDR2 SQIVND (reference sequence). The CDR3 totals 14 residues. The V gene lost 1 base and the J gene lost 7 bases, with 13 bases spanning the gap. The CDR3 region is CASSIGDGDGTQYF. CDR3 nucleotides: TGTGCCAGTAGTATAGGTGACGGTGACGGGACCCAGTACTTC.

The chain combines TRBV3-1 (or the pseudogene TRBV3-2) with TRBJ2-1; TRBD2 matches 10 bases. Germline lookup yields CDR1 LGHDT and CDR2 YNNKEL (reference sequence). V shed 0 bases and J 6 bases; nucleotides not matched to a gene: 2. The CDR3 has 15 amino acids. This chain's CDR3 is CASSQDGLAVNEQFF. The DNA of the CDR3 is TGTGCCAGCAGCCAAGACGGACTAGCGGTCAATGAGCAGTTCTTC.

The chain couples TRBV28 to TRBJ2-7; 7 bases line up with TRBD1. Germline V gives CDR1 MDHEN, CDR2 SYDVKM. V was pared by 11 bases and J by 2 bases, with 9 bases of the junction left unmatched. CDR3 length equals 13 residues. The DNA for the CDR3 is TGTGCCGTGACAGGGACGACCCCCTACGAGCAGTACTTC. This gives the protein CAVTGTTPYEQYF.

This clone was recorded only once. The V gene is TRBV9, the J gene TRBJ2-3, with 8 bases identical to TRBD1. CDR1 and CDR2 from the germline V gene are SGDLS and YYNGEE. The CDR3 is made up of 16 amino acids. After removal of 2 bases from V and 2 bases from J, the junction contained 7 bases not matched to a gene. The CDR3 spells CASSVTGQGPTDTQYF. CDR3 bases: TGTGCCAGCAGCGTGACAGGACAGGGCCCCACAGATACGCAGTATTTT.

This CDR3 reads CAISWATLSYEQYF. CDR3 DNA sequence: TGTGCCATTAGTTGGGCAACCCTCTCCTACGAGCAGTACTTC. The genes are TRBV7-6 and TRBJ2-7; D is unclear. CDR3 length: 14 amino acids. CDR1 is SGHVS and CDR2 is FNYEAQ in the germline V gene. Trimming cost V 10 bases and J 0 bases, with 16 bases left between them.

The genes are TRBV28 and TRBJ2-1; 7 bases are a match to TRBD2. The CDR3 runs to 15 residues. Germline-derived CDR1 and CDR2 are MDHEN and SYDVKM. Trimming removed 5 bases from V and 2 bases from J; junction bases left unmatched: 6. CDR3 nucleotide sequence: TGTGCCAGCAGTGGGACCGGGACTACCTACAATGAGCAGTTCTTC. Translated: CASSGTGTTYNEQFF.

The CDR3 DNA is TGTGCCAGCAGCTTAGTCGGTTACACCGGGGAGCTGTTTTTT. Its protein is CASSLVGYTGELFF. This rearrangement joins TRBV7-2 to TRBJ2-2; D is uncertain. Germline V CDR1 and CDR2: SGHTA, FQGNSA. The length of the CDR3 is 14 residues. V dropped 1 base and J dropped 3 bases, with 6 bases sitting between them. The whole variable domain, remainder taken from reference TRBV7-2 and TRBJ2-2, is GAGVSQSPSNKVTEKGKDVELRCDPISGHTALYWYRQSLGQGLEFLIYFQGNSAPDKSGLPSDRFSAERTGGSVSTLTIQRTQQEDSAVYLCASSLVGYTGELFFGEGSRLTVL.

The chain has TRBV5-1 and TRBJ2-1; TRBD2 matches 13 bases. Germline-derived CDR1 and CDR2 are SGHRS and YFSETQ. This CDR3 comprises 19 residues. The V and J ends lost 7 bases and 6 bases, in that order; junction bases with no gene match: 19. CDR3 in amino acids: CASQPRTSGRGRRGNEQFF. For the CDR3, the DNA is TGCGCCAGCCAACCTAGGACTAGCGGGAGAGGGCGTCGGGGCAATGAGCAGTTCTTC.